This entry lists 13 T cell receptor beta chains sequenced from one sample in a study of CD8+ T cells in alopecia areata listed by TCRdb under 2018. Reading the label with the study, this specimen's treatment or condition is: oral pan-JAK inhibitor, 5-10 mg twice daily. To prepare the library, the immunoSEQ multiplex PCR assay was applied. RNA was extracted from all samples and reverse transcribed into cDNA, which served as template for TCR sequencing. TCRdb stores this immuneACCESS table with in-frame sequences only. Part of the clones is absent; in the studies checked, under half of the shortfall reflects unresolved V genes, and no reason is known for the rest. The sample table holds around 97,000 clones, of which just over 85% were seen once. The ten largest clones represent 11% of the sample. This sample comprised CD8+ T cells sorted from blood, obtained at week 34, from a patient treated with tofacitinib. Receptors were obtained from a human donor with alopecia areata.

CDR3 coding DNA: TGTGCCAGCAGCTCCCCCCATTCCACTGAAGCTTTCTTT. It codes for CASSSPHSTEAFF. The chain employs TRBV7-9 and TRBJ1-1; D is unclear. Looked up from germline, CDR1 is SEHNR and CDR2 is FQNEAQ (reference sequence). V lost 4 bases and J 4 bases, leaving 10 bases between the germline ends. CDR3 length: 13 residues. The full variable domain, its missing parts supplied by reference TRBV7-9 and TRBJ1-1, is DTGVSQNPRHKITKRGQNVTFRCDPISEHNRLYWYRQTLGQGPEFLTYFQNEAQLEKSRLLSDRFSAERPKGSFSTLEIQRTEQGDSAMYLCASSSPHSTEAFFGQGTRLTVV.

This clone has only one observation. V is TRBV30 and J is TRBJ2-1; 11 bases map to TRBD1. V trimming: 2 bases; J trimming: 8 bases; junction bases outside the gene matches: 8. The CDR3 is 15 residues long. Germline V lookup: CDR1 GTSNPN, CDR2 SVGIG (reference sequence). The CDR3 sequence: CAWSPLDRGRDEQFF. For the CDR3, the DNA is TGTGCCTGGAGTCCCTTGGACAGGGGGCGGGATGAGCAGTTCTTC.

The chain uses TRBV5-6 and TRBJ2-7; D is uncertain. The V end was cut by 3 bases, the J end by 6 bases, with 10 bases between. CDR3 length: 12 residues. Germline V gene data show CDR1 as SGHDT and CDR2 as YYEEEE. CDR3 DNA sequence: TGTGCCAGCAGCTCCGCTGTGGTCGAGCAGTACTTC. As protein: CASSSAVVEQYF.

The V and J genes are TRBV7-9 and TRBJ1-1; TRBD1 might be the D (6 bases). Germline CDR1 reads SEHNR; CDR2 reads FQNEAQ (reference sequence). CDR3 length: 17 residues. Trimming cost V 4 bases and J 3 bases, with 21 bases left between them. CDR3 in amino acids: CASSSLTGPTMDTEAFF. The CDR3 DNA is TGTGCCAGCAGCTCACTGACAGGCCCAACCATGGACACTGAAGCTTTCTTT.

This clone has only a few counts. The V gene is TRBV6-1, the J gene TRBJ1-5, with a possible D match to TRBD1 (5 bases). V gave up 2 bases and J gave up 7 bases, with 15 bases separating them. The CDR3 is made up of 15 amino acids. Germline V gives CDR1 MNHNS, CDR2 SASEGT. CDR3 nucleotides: TGTGCCAGCAGTGAACATAAAGGGGCGCCCCAGCCCCAGCATTTT. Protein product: CASSEHKGAPQPQHF.

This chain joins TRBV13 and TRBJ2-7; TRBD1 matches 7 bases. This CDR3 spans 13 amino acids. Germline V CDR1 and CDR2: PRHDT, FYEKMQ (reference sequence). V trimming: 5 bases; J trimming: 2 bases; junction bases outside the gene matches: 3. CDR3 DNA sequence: TGTGCCAGCAGCGCAGGGACAGCCTACGAGCAGTACTTC. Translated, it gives CASSAGTAYEQYF.

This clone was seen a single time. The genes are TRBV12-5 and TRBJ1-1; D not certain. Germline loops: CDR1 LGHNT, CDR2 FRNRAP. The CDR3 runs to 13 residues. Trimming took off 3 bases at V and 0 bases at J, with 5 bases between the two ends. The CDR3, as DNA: TGTGCTAGTGGTTTTGGCTTGAACACTGAAGCTTTCTTT. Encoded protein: CASGFGLNTEAFF.

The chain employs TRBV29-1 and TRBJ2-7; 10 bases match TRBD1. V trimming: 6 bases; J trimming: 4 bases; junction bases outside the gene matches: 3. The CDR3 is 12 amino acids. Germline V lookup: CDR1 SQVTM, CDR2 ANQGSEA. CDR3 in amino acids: CSVTGGVYEQYF. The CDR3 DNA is TGCAGCGTGACAGGGGGCGTTTACGAGCAGTACTTC.

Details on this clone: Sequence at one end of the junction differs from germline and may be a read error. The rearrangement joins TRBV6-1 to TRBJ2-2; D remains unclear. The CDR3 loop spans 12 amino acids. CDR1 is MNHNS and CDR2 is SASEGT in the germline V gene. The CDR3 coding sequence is TGTGCCATCAGTGACAACACCGGGGAGCTGTTTTTT. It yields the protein CAISDNTGELFF.

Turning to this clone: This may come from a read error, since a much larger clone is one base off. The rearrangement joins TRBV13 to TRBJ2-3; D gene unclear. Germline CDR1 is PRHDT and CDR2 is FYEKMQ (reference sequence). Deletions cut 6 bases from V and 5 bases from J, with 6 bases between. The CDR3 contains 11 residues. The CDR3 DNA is TGTGCCAGCAGTCCCGGAGATACGCAGTATTTT. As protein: CASSPGDTQYF.

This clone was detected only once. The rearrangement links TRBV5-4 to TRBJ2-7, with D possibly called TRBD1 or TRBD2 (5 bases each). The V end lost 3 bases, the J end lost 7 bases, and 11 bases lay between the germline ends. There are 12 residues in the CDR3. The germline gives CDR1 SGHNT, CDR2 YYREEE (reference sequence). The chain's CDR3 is CASSSGTPEQYF. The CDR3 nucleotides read TGTGCCAGCAGCTCAGGGACCCCGGAGCAGTACTTC.

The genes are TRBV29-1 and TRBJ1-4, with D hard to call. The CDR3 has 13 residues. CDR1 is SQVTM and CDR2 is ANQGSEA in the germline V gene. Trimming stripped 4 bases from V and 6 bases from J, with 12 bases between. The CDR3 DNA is TGCAGCGTTGTAAGGGCCCAAGATGAAAAACTGTTTTTT. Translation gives CSVVRAQDEKLFF. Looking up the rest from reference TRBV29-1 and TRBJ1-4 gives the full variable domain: SAVISQKPSRDICQRGTSLTIQCQVDSQVTMMFWYRQQPGQSLTLIATANQGSEATYESGFVIDKFPISRPNLTFSTLTVSNMSPEDSSIYLCSVVRAQDEKLFFGSGTQLSVL.

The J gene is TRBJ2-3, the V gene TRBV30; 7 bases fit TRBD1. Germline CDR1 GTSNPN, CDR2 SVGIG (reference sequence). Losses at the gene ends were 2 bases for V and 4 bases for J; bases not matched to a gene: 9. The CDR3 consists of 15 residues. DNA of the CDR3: TGTGCCTGGAGTATCGACAGGGACCGGGCAGATACGCAGTATTTT. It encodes CAWSIDRDRADTQYF.